A selection of T cell receptor beta chains follows, all from one sample in a study of response to subunit inactivated influenza vaccine. TCRdb re-called the RT-PCR reads with MiXCR, one entry per CDR3 protein. This sample has hundreds of thousands of distinct CDR3 sequences, with under 20% found just once. The material sequenced was PBMCs from blood, taken around 5 days after vaccination. These receptors all come from a man in his fifties who received an inactivated influenza vaccine. Both conserved end residues are part of each CDR3. Each record gives: clone size, J gene, V gene, D gene, CDR3 DNA, CDR3 protein. The D gene is left open where the match is weak. Clone size is not always given. Where it is, it says once, few, many or a class for expanded clones.

few,TRBJ1-1,TRBV12-3/TRBV12-4,-,TGTGCCAGCAGGACGGGGTTTGAAGCTTTCTTT,CASRTGFEAFF
few,TRBJ1-1,TRBV3-1,-,TGTGCCAGCAGCCACCCAGGATCCACTGAAGCTTTCTTT,CASSHPGSTEAFF
-,TRBJ2-1,TRBV7-3,TRBD2,TGTGCCAGCAGTCTATCTAGCGGGAGGGCCACTGAGCAGTTCTTC,CASSLSSGRATEQFF
-,TRBJ2-6,TRBV20-1,TRBD1,TGCAGTGCTTCGGACAGGGGTGGGGCCAACGTCCTGACTTTC,CSASDRGGANVLTF
-,TRBJ2-7,TRBV20-1,TRBD2,TGCAGTGCTTGGGGACTAGCGGGTTTTGAGCAGTACTTC,CSAWGLAGFEQYF
-,TRBJ1-4,TRBV10-3,-,TGTGCCATCAGTGACGTGGTGGGGAGTGAAAAACTGTTTTTT,CAISDVVGSEKLFF
few,TRBJ2-6,TRBV30,-,TGTGCCTGGAGAAAGTATGGCTCTGGGGCCAACGTCCTGACTTTC,CAWRKYGSGANVLTF
few,TRBJ1-1,TRBV7-9,-,TGTGCCAGCAGCCAGCCGGGTTTCAACCCCATGAACACTGAAGCTTTCTTT,CASSQPGFNPMNTEAFF
-,TRBJ2-7,TRBV6-1,TRBD1,TGTGCCAGCAGTGAAAGGACAGGGGTGCCCTACGAGCAGTACTTC,CASSERTGVPYEQYF
-,TRBJ2-5,TRBV15,TRBD2,TGTGCCACCAGCGGTGTAGGTAGCGGGAGGAGGGAGACCCAGTACTTC,CATSGVGSGRRETQYF
few,TRBJ2-7,TRBV3-1,-,TGTGCCAGCAGCGCCCGGGACGGGAACTCCTACGAGCAGTACTTC,CASSARDGNSYEQYF
-,TRBJ2-1,TRBV25-1,TRBD1,TGTGCCAGCAGTGAATCCAGGGGGTCCCTCTGGGACAATGAGCAGTTCTTC,CASSESRGSLWDNEQFF
few,TRBJ2-2,TRBV4-2,-,TGTGCCAGCAGCCAAGTTACTAACCGGAACACCGGGGAGCTGTTTTTT,CASSQVTNRNTGELFF
many,TRBJ1-6,TRBV12-3/TRBV12-4,TRBD1,TGTGCCAGCAGAGCAGGGGGGTCGGGGTCACCCCTCCACTTT,CASRAGGSGSPLHF
-,TRBJ2-2,TRBV13,-,TGTGCCAGCAGTCCTTTGGGTCCCGGGGAGCTGTTTTTT,CASSPLGPGELFF
-,TRBJ1-6,TRBV12-3/TRBV12-4,-,TGTGCCAGCAGTTTAGTCCCCAGGGTAGGTTCACCCCTCCACTTT,CASSLVPRVGSPLHF
-,TRBJ2-1,TRBV24-1,TRBD2,TGTGCCACCAGTGGGACTAGCGGGAGAAGGAATGAGCAGTTCTTC,CATSGTSGRRNEQFF
few,TRBJ2-1,TRBV20-1,-,TGCAGTGCTAGAGAGGCCAGGGGATACAATGAGCAGTTCTTC,CSAREARGYNEQFF
few,TRBJ2-3,TRBV7-9,TRBD1,TGTGCCAGCAGCTTTAAAACCGGGACAGGGCAGGATACGCAGTATTTT,CASSFKTGTGQDTQYF
few,TRBJ2-3,TRBV6-2/TRBV6-3,TRBD2,TGTGCCAGCAGTTACGGCCCGCTAGCGGGAGGTGCGCAGTATTTT,CASSYGPLAGGAQYF
-,TRBJ2-1,TRBV20-1,-,TGCAGCGATAGGTCGAATACGGGGCTGTTCTTC,CSDRSNTGLFF
few,TRBJ2-7,TRBV15,-,TGTGCCACCAAGGCGGAGGGCTACGAGCAGTACTTC,CATKAEGYEQYF
many,TRBJ2-1,TRBV29-1,-,TGCAGCGTTGAAATTTACCAGGGCAATGAGCAGTTCTTC,CSVEIYQGNEQFF
few,TRBJ2-2,TRBV9,-,TGTGCCAGCAGTACTCCTTTGGGCGCCGGCACCGGGGAGCTGTTTTTT,CASSTPLGAGTGELFF
-,TRBJ1-6,TRBV5-1,-,TGCGCCAGCAGCTCGGGTCAGACCAGCTCCTATAATTCACCCCTCCACTTT,CASSSGQTSSYNSPLHF
few,TRBJ2-5,TRBV10-3,TRBD2,TGTGCCATCAGTCCCACTAGCGGGAAGAGGGAGACCCAGTACTTC,CAISPTSGKRETQYF
-,TRBJ2-1,TRBV29-1,-,TGCAGCCTCAGACGGAGGACAGCCCTTTACAATGAGCAGTTCTTC,CSLRRRTALYNEQFF
few,TRBJ1-6,TRBV12-3/TRBV12-4,-,TGTGCCAGCAGTTTGAGCGAAAATTCACCCCTCCACTTT,CASSLSENSPLHF
-,TRBJ2-4,TRBV20-1,-,TGCAGTGCCTTCCCCCTGGCCCTAGCCAAAAACATTCAGTACTTC,CSAFPLALAKNIQYF
-,TRBJ2-5,TRBV15,-,TGTGCCACCAGCAGGGGGGGAGAGACCCAGTACTTC,CATSRGGETQYF
few,TRBJ2-7,TRBV20-1,-,TGCAGTGCTAGAGATCTGAAGGGATCGGCGGGGGAGCAGTACTTC,CSARDLKGSAGEQYF
-,TRBJ1-1,TRBV4-1,-,TGCGCCAGCAGCCCCGGGACGAGGAACACTGAAGCTTTCTTT,CASSPGTRNTEAFF
few,TRBJ2-7,TRBV5-5,-,TGTGCCAGCAGCTCTGGGGCAGCGTATGAGCAGTACTTC,CASSSGAAYEQYF
-,TRBJ2-4,TRBV7-9,-,TGTGCCAGCAGCACCTCCACGCTAGCCAAAAACATTCAGTACTTC,CASSTSTLAKNIQYF
few,TRBJ2-5,TRBV20-1,TRBD1,TGCAGTGCTACGCAGTATGGACAGGGGGCGAGAGAGACCCAGTACTTC,CSATQYGQGARETQYF
-,TRBJ2-1,TRBV20-1,TRBD2,TGCAGTGCTCGACCTGGGACGGGGGGGCGCAATGAGCAGTTCTTC,CSARPGTGGRNEQFF
few,TRBJ2-7,TRBV14,-,TGTGCCAGCAGCCGACAAGGCGGTATCTACGAGCAGTACTTC,CASSRQGGIYEQYF
-,TRBJ2-5,TRBV12-3/TRBV12-4,-,TGTGCCAGCAGTTTCCTGGGGACGGAGACCCAGTACTTC,CASSFLGTETQYF
many,TRBJ2-7,TRBV10-3,TRBD1,TGTGCCATCAGTGTGGTGACAGGGGACGAGCAGTACTTC,CAISVVTGDEQYF
many,TRBJ2-1,TRBV29-1,TRBD2,TGCAGCGTTGAAGGTCGGAGCGGGAGGGCCTACAATGAGCAGTTCTTC,CSVEGRSGRAYNEQFF
few,TRBJ1-5,TRBV30,-,TGTGCCTGGAGTGTCAATAGCAATCAGCCCCAGCATTTT,CAWSVNSNQPQHF
many,TRBJ2-3,TRBV27,-,TGTGCCAGCAGTTTATCCAGGGGCCCAGATACGCAGTATTTT,CASSLSRGPDTQYF
-,TRBJ2-1,TRBV2,-,TGTGCCATCAAAGACGGGCCATACAATGAGCAGTTCTTC,CAIKDGPYNEQFF
-,TRBJ2-5,TRBV7-2,TRBD1,TGTGCCAGCAGCTCCCCGGGACAGTTTAACTTGGCCCAGTACTTC,CASSSPGQFNLAQYF
once,TRBJ2-3,TRBV5-1,-,TGCGCCAGCAGCTTGGGATCCGCAGGGGCTAGCACAGATACGCAGTATTTT,CASSLGSAGASTDTQYF
-,TRBJ2-7,TRBV20-1,-,TGCAGTGGCGCACAGAATATCTACGAGCAGTACTTC,CSGAQNIYEQYF
-,TRBJ1-1,TRBV5-6,-,TGTGCCAGCAGCTGGGAGCGCGGCACTGAAGCTTTCTTT,CASSWERGTEAFF
-,TRBJ2-7,TRBV6-1,-,TGTGCCATCCAGTCGGGGTCGAGGGACGAGCAGTACTTC,CAIQSGSRDEQYF
few,TRBJ1-2,TRBV5-1,TRBD1,TGCGCCAGCGGTAAAGGACAGGGGAGCGCTGGCTACACCTTC,CASGKGQGSAGYTF
few,TRBJ2-1,TRBV12-3/TRBV12-4,-,TGTGCCAGCAGCCCGGGCCATAAAAGCAATGAGCAGTTCTTC,CASSPGHKSNEQFF
few,TRBJ2-7,TRBV20-1,-,TGCAGTGCTAAGGGCCCCGGGTCCTACTACGAGCAGTACTTC,CSAKGPGSYYEQYF
-,TRBJ2-1,TRBV12-3/TRBV12-4,TRBD2,TGTGCCAGCAGTTTTGTAGCGGGGGGGCATGAGCAGTTCTTC,CASSFVAGGHEQFF
-,TRBJ2-3,TRBV5-6,TRBD1,TGTGCCAGCAGCTTGGCTGGACAGGGAGAGGCGCAGTATTTT,CASSLAGQGEAQYF